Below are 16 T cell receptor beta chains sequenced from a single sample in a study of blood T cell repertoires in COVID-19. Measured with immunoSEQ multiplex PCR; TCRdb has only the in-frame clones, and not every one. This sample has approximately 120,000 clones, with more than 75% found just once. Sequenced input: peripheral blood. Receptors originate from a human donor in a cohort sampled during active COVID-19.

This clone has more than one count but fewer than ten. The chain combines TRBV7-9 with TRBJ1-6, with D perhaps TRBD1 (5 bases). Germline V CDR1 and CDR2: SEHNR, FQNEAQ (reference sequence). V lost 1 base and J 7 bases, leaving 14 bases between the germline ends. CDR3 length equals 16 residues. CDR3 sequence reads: CASSLEAGRRNSPLHF. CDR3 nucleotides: TGTGCCAGCAGCTTAGAAGCGGGACGGAGAAATTCACCCCTCCACTTT.

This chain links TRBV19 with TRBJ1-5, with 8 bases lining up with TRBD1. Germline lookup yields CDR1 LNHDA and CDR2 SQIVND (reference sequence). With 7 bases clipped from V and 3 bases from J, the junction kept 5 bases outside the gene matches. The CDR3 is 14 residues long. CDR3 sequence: CASTWDRNNQPQHF. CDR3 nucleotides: TGTGCCAGTACCTGGGACAGGAACAATCAGCCCCAGCATTTT.

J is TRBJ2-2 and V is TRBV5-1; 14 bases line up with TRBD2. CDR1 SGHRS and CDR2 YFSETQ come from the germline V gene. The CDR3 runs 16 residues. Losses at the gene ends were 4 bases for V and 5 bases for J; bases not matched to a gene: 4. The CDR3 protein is CASSRRLAGGTGELFF. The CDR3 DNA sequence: TGCGCCAGCAGCCGGAGACTAGCGGGAGGGACCGGGGAGCTGTTTTTT.

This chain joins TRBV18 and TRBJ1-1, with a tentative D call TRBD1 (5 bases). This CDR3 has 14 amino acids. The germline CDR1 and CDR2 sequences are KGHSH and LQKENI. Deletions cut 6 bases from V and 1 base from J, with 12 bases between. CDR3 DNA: TGTGCCAGCTCGGTACAGGTGACGAACACTGAAGCTTTCTTT. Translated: CASSVQVTNTEAFF. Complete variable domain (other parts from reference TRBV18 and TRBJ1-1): NAGVMQNPRHLVRRRGQEARLRCSPMKGHSHVYWYRQLPEEGLKFMVYLQKENIIDESGMPKERFSAEFPKEGPSILRIQQVVRGDSAAYFCASSVQVTNTEAFFGQGTRLTVV.

CDR3: CASSLTSGNIQYF. The CDR3 nucleotides are TGTGCCAGCAGCTTGACTAGCGGAAACATTCAGTACTTC. The chain employs TRBV5-4 and TRBJ2-4; 8 bases are shared with TRBD2. V was clipped by 1 base and J by 6 bases; unmatched bases: 0. The CDR3 is made up of 13 amino acids. Looked up from germline, CDR1 is SGHNT and CDR2 is YYREEE (reference sequence).

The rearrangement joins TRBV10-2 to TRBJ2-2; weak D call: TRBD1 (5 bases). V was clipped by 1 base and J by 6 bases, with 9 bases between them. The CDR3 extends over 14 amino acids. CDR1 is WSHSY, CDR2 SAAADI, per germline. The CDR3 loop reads CASSELGRSGELFF. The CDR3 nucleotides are TGCGCCAGCAGTGAGTTGGGGCGGTCCGGGGAGCTGTTTTTT.

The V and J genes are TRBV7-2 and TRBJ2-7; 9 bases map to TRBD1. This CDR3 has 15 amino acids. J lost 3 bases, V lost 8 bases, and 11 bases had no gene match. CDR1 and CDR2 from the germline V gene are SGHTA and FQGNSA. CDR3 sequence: CASPLPGQGFYEQYF. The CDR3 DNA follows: TGTGCCAGCCCTCTACCGGGACAGGGTTTCTACGAGCAGTACTTC.

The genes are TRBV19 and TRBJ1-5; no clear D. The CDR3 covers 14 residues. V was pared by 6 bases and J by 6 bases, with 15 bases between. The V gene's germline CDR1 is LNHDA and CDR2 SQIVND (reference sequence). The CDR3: CASRHTTGFQPQHF. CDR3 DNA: TGTGCCAGTAGGCACACAACGGGGTTTCAGCCCCAGCATTTT. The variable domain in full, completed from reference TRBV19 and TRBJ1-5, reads DGGITQSPKYLFRKEGQNVTLSCEQNLNHDAMYWYRQDPGQGLRLIYYSQIVNDFQKGDIAEGYSVSREKKESFPLTVTSAQKNPTAFYLCASRHTTGFQPQHFGDGTRLSIL.

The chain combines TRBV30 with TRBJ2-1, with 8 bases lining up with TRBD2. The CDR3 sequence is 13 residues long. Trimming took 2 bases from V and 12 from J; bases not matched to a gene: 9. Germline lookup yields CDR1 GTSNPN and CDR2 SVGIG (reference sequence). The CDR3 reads CAWSTRGAGGQFF. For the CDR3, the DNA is TGTGCCTGGAGTACCCGGGGGGCGGGAGGGCAGTTCTTC.

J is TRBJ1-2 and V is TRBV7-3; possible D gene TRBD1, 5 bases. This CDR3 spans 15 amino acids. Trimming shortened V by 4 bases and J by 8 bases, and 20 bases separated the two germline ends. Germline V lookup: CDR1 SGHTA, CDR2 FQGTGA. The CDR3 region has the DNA TGTGCCAGCAGCTCCCGCGGAGGGGAAGGAAAGGGCTACACCTTC. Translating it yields CASSSRGGEGKGYTF.

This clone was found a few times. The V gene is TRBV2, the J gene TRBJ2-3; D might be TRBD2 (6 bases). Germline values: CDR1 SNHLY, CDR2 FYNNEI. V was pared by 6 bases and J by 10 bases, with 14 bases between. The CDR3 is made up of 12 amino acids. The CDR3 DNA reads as TGTGCCAGCAGGACGGGTGGGGGGTCGCAGTATTTT. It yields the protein CASRTGGGSQYF. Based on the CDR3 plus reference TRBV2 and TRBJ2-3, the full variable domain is EPEVTQTPSHQVTQMGQEVILRCVPISNHLYFYWYRQILGQKVEFLVSFYNNEISEKSEIFDDQFSVERPDGSNFTLKIRSTKLEDSAMYFCASRTGGGSQYFGPGTRLTVL.

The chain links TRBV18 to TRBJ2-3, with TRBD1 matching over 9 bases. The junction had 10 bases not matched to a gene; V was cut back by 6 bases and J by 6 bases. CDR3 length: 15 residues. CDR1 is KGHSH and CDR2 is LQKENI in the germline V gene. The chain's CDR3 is CASSSTGGPGDTQYF. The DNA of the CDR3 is TGTGCCAGCTCGTCCACAGGGGGCCCCGGGGATACGCAGTATTTT. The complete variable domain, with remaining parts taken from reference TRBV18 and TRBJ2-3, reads NAGVMQNPRHLVRRRGQEARLRCSPMKGHSHVYWYRQLPEEGLKFMVYLQKENIIDESGMPKERFSAEFPKEGPSILRIQQVVRGDSAAYFCASSSTGGPGDTQYFGPGTRLTVL.

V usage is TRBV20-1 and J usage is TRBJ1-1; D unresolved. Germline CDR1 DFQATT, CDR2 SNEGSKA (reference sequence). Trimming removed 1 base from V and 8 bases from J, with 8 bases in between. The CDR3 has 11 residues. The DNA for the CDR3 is TGCAGTGCTAGAGGAGGAGGGGAAGCTTTCTTT. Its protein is CSARGGGEAFF.

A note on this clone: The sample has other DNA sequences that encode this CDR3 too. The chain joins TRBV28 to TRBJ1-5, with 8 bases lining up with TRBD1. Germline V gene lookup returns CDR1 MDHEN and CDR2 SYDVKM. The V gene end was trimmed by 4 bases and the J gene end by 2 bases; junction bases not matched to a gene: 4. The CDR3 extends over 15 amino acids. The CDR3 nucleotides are TGTGCCAGCAGTTCGCAGGGGGCCGGCAATCAGCCCCAGCATTTT. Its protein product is CASSSQGAGNQPQHF. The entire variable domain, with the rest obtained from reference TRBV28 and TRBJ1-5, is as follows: DVKVTQSSRYLVKRTGEKVFLECVQDMDHENMFWYRQDPGLGLRLIYFSYDVKMKEKGDIPEGYSVSREKKERFSLILESASTNQTSMYLCASSSQGAGNQPQHFGDGTRLSIL.

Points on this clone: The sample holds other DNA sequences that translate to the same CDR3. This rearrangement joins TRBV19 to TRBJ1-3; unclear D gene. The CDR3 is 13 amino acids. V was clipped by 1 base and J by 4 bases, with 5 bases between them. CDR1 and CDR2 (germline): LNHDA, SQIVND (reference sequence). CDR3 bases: TGTGCCAGTAGTATAGGGCAAGGAAACACCATATATTTT. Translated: CASSIGQGNTIYF.

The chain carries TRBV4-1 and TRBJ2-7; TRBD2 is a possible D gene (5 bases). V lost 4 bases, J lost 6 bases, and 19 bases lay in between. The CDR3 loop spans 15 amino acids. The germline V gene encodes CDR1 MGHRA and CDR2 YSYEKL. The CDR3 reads CASSPPSGRGREQYF. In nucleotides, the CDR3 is TGCGCCAGCAGCCCCCCCTCTGGGAGAGGGCGCGAGCAGTACTTC.